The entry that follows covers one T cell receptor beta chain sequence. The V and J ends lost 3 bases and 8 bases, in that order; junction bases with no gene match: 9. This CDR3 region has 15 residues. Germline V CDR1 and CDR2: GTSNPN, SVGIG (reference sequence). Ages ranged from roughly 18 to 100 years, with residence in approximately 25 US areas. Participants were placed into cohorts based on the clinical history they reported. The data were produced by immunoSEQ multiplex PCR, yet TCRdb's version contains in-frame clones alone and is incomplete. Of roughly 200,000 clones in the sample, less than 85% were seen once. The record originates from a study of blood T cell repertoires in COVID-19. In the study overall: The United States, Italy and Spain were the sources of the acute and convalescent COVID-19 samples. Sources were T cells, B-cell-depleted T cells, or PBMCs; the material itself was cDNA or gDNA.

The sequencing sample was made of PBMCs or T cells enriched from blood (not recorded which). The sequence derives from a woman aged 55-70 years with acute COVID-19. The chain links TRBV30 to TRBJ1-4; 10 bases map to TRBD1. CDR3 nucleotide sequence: TGTGCCTGGAGCGAGACAGGGGGCCGGAGGGAAAAACTGTTTTTT. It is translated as CAWSETGGRREKLFF.